This T cell receptor (beta chain) was recovered during a study of blood T cells in healthy people across ages. Through a sample-barcoded 5' primer and a J-beta primer mix, a second PCR was run for roughly 6 to 11 cycles. One entry per CDR3 protein results from TCRdb running MiXCR on the 5' RACE reads. The table records 920,000 or so distinct CDR3 sequences, 40% to 45% of them present only once. Germline CDR1 reads DFQATT; CDR2 reads SNEGSKA (reference sequence). This CDR3 is built from 15 residues. V lost 2 bases and J lost 5; bases outside the gene matches: 7. The specimen was blood. V usage is TRBV20-1 and J usage is TRBJ2-3; 10 positions agree with TRBD1. This receptor was identified in a woman between 55 and 75 years old in good health. In nucleotides, the CDR3 is TGCAGTGCTAGAAATGAGGACAGGGGGAAAGATACGCAGTATTTT. It translates to CSARNEDRGKDTQYF.